These 28 T cell receptor beta chains came from one sample sequenced in a study of Ad26.COV2.S vaccination and SARS-CoV-2 variants. Method: immunoSEQ multiplex PCR; TCRdb's copy keeps in-frame clones and lacks some. Altogether about 350,000 clones are present, around 90% being singletons, with the ten largest covering around 4.2%. This material consisted of peripheral blood, taken after recovery from COVID-19. The receptor source for this set is a human donor who had recovered from COVID-19.

DNA for the CDR3: TGTGCCAGCAGCTCCGACAGGGGAGAGACCCAGTACTTC. This gives the protein CASSSDRGETQYF. This chain uses TRBV5-6 with TRBJ2-5, with TRBD1 matching 8 bases. CDR1 and CDR2 from the germline V gene are SGHDT and YYEEEE. The V gene end was trimmed by 3 bases and the J gene end by 4 bases; junction bases not matched to a gene: 2. This CDR3 is 13 amino acids long.

This sequence joins TRBV29-1 and TRBJ1-5, with 7 bases aligning to TRBD1. J gave up 1 base and V 7 bases, and 19 bases lay outside the gene matches. The CDR3 has 18 amino acids. The V gene's germline CDR1 is SQVTM and CDR2 ANQGSEA. The chain's CDR3 is CSACSTPPGQHSNQPQHF. Here the CDR3 DNA reads TGCAGCGCTTGTTCGACCCCACCGGGACAGCACAGCAATCAGCCCCAGCATTTT.

This clone was observed once. The gene calls are TRBV10-3 and TRBJ1-1, with TRBD1 matching over 12 bases. This CDR3 spans 14 amino acids. V gave up 10 bases and J gave up 3 bases; unmatched junction bases: 6. Germline CDR1 is ENHRY and CDR2 is SYGVKD. In DNA form, the CDR3 reads TGTGCCACCCGGGACAGGGGGCAATACACTGAAGCTTTCTTT. It yields the protein CATRDRGQYTEAFF.

This chain joins TRBV13 and TRBJ2-4, with D possibly called TRBD1 or TRBD2 (6 bases each). There are 15 residues in the CDR3. Germline CDR1 PRHDT, CDR2 FYEKMQ (reference sequence). V was pared by 7 bases and J by 0 bases, with 13 bases between. CDR3 nucleotide sequence: TGTGCCAGCACCATACAGGGACTAGCCAAAAACATTCAGTACTTC. Amino acids: CASTIQGLAKNIQYF. The variable domain in full, completed from reference TRBV13 and TRBJ2-4, reads AAGVIQSPRHLIKEKRETATLKCYPIPRHDTVYWYQQGPGQDPQFLISFYEKMQSDKGSIPDRFSAQQFSDYHSELNMSSLELGDSALYFCASTIQGLAKNIQYFGAGTRLSVL.

This clone has a single count. V usage is TRBV27 and J usage is TRBJ2-1; either TRBD1 or TRBD2 may supply D (6 bases each). CDR1 and CDR2 (germline): MNHEY, SMNVEV (reference sequence). CDR3 length: 13 residues. The ends were cut back, 7 bases at V and 2 bases at J, with 9 bases in the middle. The CDR3 sequence: CASTGEAYNEQFF. CDR3 bases: TGTGCCAGCACAGGGGAGGCCTACAATGAGCAGTTCTTC.

This chain uses TRBV2 with TRBJ2-7, with 9 bases lining up with TRBD1. The trim removed 5 bases at V and 3 bases at J, leaving 5 bases unmatched. The V gene's germline CDR1 is SNHLY and CDR2 FYNNEI. This CDR3 comprises 14 residues. The CDR3 DNA reads TGTGCCAGCAGTCCCGGGACAGGGTTCTACGAGCAGTACTTC. Its protein is CASSPGTGFYEQYF.

The genes are TRBV6-5 and TRBJ1-4; D unclear. Germline V lookup: CDR1 MNHEY, CDR2 SVGAGI. V was pared by 7 bases and J by 5 bases, with 14 bases between. The CDR3 consists of 14 residues. The DNA for the CDR3 is TGTGCCAGCACCGACCGGGGAGCAAATGAAAAACTGTTTTTT. It encodes CASTDRGANEKLFF.

This chain connects TRBV4-1 to TRBJ1-5; no reliable D call. CDR1 is MGHRA, CDR2 YSYEKL, per germline. The CDR3 is made up of 15 amino acids. V dropped 3 bases and J dropped 5 bases, with 14 bases sitting between them. CDR3 sequence: CASSQAGRSDQPQHF. DNA of the CDR3: TGCGCCAGCAGCCAGGCCGGGAGGTCGGATCAGCCCCAGCATTTT.

The chain combines TRBV6-5 with TRBJ2-5; D uncertain. V was cut by 6 bases and J by 4 bases, with 6 bases left in between. The CDR3 runs 11 residues. The V gene's germline CDR1 is MNHEY and CDR2 SVGAGI. DNA for the CDR3: TGTGCCAGCAGCCAAAGAGAGACCCAGTACTTC. Amino acids: CASSQRETQYF.

This clone was seen once. The V call is TRBV2, the J call TRBJ1-1; TRBD1 might be the D (5 bases). V was clipped by 4 bases and J by 2 bases, with 14 bases between them. This CDR3 comprises 15 residues. CDR1 SNHLY and CDR2 FYNNEI come from the germline V gene. CDR3 in amino acids: CASSVERGPNTEAFF. The CDR3 nucleotides are TGTGCCAGCAGTGTGGAGAGGGGACCTAACACTGAAGCTTTCTTT.

The gene calls are TRBV7-6 and TRBJ1-2; D is ambiguous. Deletions cut 5 bases from V and 5 bases from J, with 15 bases between. Germline lookup yields CDR1 SGHVS and CDR2 FNYEAQ. The CDR3 is 14 residues long. CDR3 DNA sequence: TGTGCCAGCAGCCCTGAAATCGGGTATTATGGCTACACCTTC. Its translation: CASSPEIGYYGYTF.

V and J are TRBV11-3 and TRBJ1-6; D is unresolved. This CDR3 has 14 amino acids. The V end lost 0 bases, the J end lost 6 bases, and 6 bases lay between the germline ends. In germline, CDR1 is SGHNT, CDR2 YENEEA. The CDR3 sequence is CASSLDPRNSPLHF. Here the CDR3 DNA reads TGTGCCAGCAGCTTAGATCCCCGTAATTCACCCCTCCACTTT.

The chain joins TRBV2 to TRBJ1-5; D gene uncertain. The germline V and J ends were trimmed by 4 bases and 7 bases, with 8 bases remaining between them. The CDR3 is 12 residues long. The germline gives CDR1 SNHLY, CDR2 FYNNEI. This CDR3 reads CASSALQQPQHF. In DNA, the CDR3 is TGTGCCAGCAGTGCCCTCCAACAGCCCCAGCATTTT.

This clone has only one observation. This chain connects TRBV7-6 to TRBJ1-1; TRBD1 agrees at 11 bases. This CDR3 region has 15 residues. Losses at the gene ends were 5 bases for V and 5 bases for J; bases not matched to a gene: 7. Germline CDR1 and CDR2: SGHVS and FNYEAQ. The CDR3 DNA reads TGTGCCAGCAGCGAATGGACAGGGGGCCGAACTGAAGCTTTCTTT. It encodes CASSEWTGGRTEAFF.

This clone was counted only a few times. This rearrangement joins TRBV5-4 to TRBJ2-2; perhaps D is TRBD1 or TRBD2 (6 bases each). Germline loops: CDR1 SGHNT, CDR2 YYREEE (reference sequence). With 4 bases removed from V and 8 bases from J, the gap between germline ends came to 15 bases. This CDR3 is built from 14 residues. Here the CDR3 reads CASSRQEGYGELFF. CDR3 in DNA: TGTGCCAGCAGCCGACAGGAGGGTTATGGGGAGCTGTTTTTT.

V is TRBV5-1 and J is TRBJ2-1; 8 nucleotides align to TRBD2. The CDR3 runs to 13 residues. CDR1 and CDR2 (germline): SGHRS, YFSETQ. Losses at the gene ends were 0 bases for V and 10 bases for J; bases not matched to a gene: 3. CDR3 coding DNA: TGCGCCAGCAGCTTGGTAGCGGGGAGCGAGCAGTTCTTC. Amino acid sequence: CASSLVAGSEQFF.

This clone showed up just a few times. This rearrangement joins TRBV7-2 to TRBJ1-5; 7 nucleotides match TRBD1. The trim removed 5 bases at V and 7 bases at J, leaving 11 bases unmatched. Germline V CDR1 and CDR2: SGHTA, FQGNSA. The CDR3 runs to 15 residues. The CDR3 sequence is CASSVQGGVEQPQHF. In nucleotides, the CDR3 is TGTGCCAGCAGCGTCCAGGGGGGGGTCGAACAGCCCCAGCATTTT.

J is TRBJ1-3 and V is TRBV4-1, with D tentatively TRBD1 (5 bases). Trimming pared 4 bases from V and 0 bases from J, leaving 16 bases between. The CDR3 extends over 17 amino acids. CDR1 and CDR2 from the germline V gene are MGHRA and YSYEKL. This CDR3 is CASSPRGTGLSGNTIYF. As DNA, the CDR3 is TGCGCCAGCAGCCCTCGGGGAACAGGACTCTCTGGAAACACCATATATTTT.

The chain links TRBV7-9 to TRBJ1-1, with D possibly matching TRBD1 (6 bases). CDR1 and CDR2 (germline): SEHNR, FQNEAQ (reference sequence). This CDR3 spans 18 amino acids. Trimming took 5 bases from V and 0 from J, leaving 22 bases between them. CDR3 in DNA: TGTGCCAGCAGCCGGCGGACGGGGGGCCAAGTTTTGAACACTGAAGCTTTCTTT. It codes for CASSRRTGGQVLNTEAFF.

The rearrangement uses TRBV7-9 and TRBJ2-7; 7 bases match TRBD2. Germline CDR1 SEHNR, CDR2 FQNEAQ (reference sequence). The CDR3 has 14 residues. Losses at the gene ends were 1 base for V and 6 bases for J; bases not matched to a gene: 6. The CDR3 is CASSLGEGPFEQYF. The CDR3 DNA is TGTGCCAGCAGCTTAGGGGAGGGACCTTTCGAGCAGTACTTC.

J is TRBJ1-1 and V is TRBV4-1; D is unclear. CDR1 and CDR2 from the germline V gene are MGHRA and YSYEKL. With 4 bases removed from V and 3 bases from J, the gap between germline ends came to 9 bases. CDR3 length: 13 residues. The CDR3, as DNA: TGCGCCAGCAGCCCTTACAGCTACACTGAAGCTTTCTTT. Encoded protein: CASSPYSYTEAFF.

This clone was detected only once. The chain carries TRBV27 and TRBJ2-5, with TRBD2 identical over 8 bases. V trimming: 4 bases; J trimming: 1 base; junction bases outside the gene matches: 2. This CDR3 spans 14 amino acids. Germline CDR1 reads MNHEY; CDR2 reads SMNVEV (reference sequence). The CDR3: CASSYTSGQETQYF. CDR3 coding DNA: TGTGCCAGCAGTTACACTAGCGGCCAAGAGACCCAGTACTTC.

This chain uses TRBV12-3 or TRBV12-4 with TRBJ1-1; D unresolved. V was trimmed by 0 bases and J by 1 base, leaving 3 bases between them. The CDR3 has 13 amino acids. CDR3 loop: CASSLAGNTEAFF. CDR3 DNA: TGTGCCAGCAGTTTAGCAGGGAACACTGAAGCTTTCTTT.

The V and J genes are TRBV3-1 (or the pseudogene TRBV3-2) and TRBJ2-7; TRBD1 might be the D (5 bases). Trimming pared 2 bases from V and 3 bases from J, leaving 8 bases between. The CDR3 totals 13 residues. Germline CDR1 LGHDT, CDR2 YNNKEL (reference sequence). The CDR3 DNA reads as TGTGCCAGCAGCCAACAGGGCCACTACGAGCAGTACTTC. It specifies CASSQQGHYEQYF.

The V call is TRBV11-2, the J call TRBJ1-1; D perhaps matches TRBD1 (5 bases). This CDR3 has 12 amino acids. Germline V CDR1 and CDR2: SGHAT, FQNNGV. Trimming took off 4 bases at V and 8 bases at J, with 11 bases between the two ends. CDR3 nucleotides: TGTGCCAGCAGCTCCGGGGCAGGAGAAGCTTTCTTT. Translating gives CASSSGAGEAFF. The full variable domain, its missing parts supplied by reference TRBV11-2 and TRBJ1-1, is EAGVAQSPRYKIIEKRQSVAFWCNPISGHATLYWYQQILGQGPKLLIQFQNNGVVDDSQLPKDRFSAERLKGVDSTLKIQPAKLEDSAVYLCASSSGAGEAFFGQGTRLTVV.

The chain joins TRBV4-2 to TRBJ2-7, with D tentatively TRBD2 (6 bases). V was cut by 0 bases and J by 3 bases, with 15 bases left in between. The germline gives CDR1 LGHNA, CDR2 YNFKEQ. The length of the CDR3 is 16 residues. Here the CDR3 DNA reads TGTGCCAGCAGCCAAGAAGTTGGGCAGGGAGGCTACGAGCAGTACTTC. This gives the protein CASSQEVGQGGYEQYF.

This chain links TRBV2 with TRBJ1-1; D gene unclear. There are 11 residues in the CDR3. Germline CDR1 is SNHLY and CDR2 is FYNNEI. The V end lost 6 bases, the J end lost 11 bases, and 13 bases lay between the germline ends. CDR3 nucleotides: TGTGCCAGCAGCGATGGGGTTCGGGCTTTCTTT. It is translated as CASSDGVRAFF.

This clone was observed a single time. The chain couples TRBV7-2 to TRBJ2-3; 13 bases are a match to TRBD2. The germline gives CDR1 SGHTA, CDR2 FQGNSA. The V segment lost 4 bases and the J segment 1 base; nucleotides outside the gene matches: 8. This CDR3 is 18 amino acids long. CDR3 coding DNA: TGTGCCAGCAGCTCAATCGGACTAGCGGGGGCCCGCACAGATACGCAGTATTTT. Its translation: CASSSIGLAGARTDTQYF.